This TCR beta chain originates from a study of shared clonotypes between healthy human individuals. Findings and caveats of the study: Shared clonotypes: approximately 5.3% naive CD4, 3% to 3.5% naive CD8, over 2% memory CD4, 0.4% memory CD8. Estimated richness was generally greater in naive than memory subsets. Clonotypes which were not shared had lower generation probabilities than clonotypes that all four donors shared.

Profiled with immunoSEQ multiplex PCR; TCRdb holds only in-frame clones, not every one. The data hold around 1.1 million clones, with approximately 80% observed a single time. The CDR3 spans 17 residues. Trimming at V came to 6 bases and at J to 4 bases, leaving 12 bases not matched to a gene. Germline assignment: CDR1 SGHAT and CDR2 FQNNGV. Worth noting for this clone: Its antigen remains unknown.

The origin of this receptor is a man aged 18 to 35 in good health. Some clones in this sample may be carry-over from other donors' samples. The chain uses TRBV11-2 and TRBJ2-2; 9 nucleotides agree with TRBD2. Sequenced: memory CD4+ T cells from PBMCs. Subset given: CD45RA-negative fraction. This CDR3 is CASSSLGGSGGTGELFF. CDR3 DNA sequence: TGTGCCAGCAGTTCGCTTGGTGGTAGCGGGGGCACCGGGGAGCTGTTTTTT.